The source of this T cell receptor beta chain is a study of T cell responses to AZD1222 COVID-19 vaccine. Study findings and constraints: There were repertoire samples only from the period after the peak T cell response. Reports say nearly half of spike-specific TCRs go after unmutated variant regions. Among AZD1222 vaccinees, only five or six were seropositive at baseline. It should be noted that donors were predominantly white British and more often female, and clonal diversity was possibly underestimated.

This table comes from immunoSEQ multiplex PCR, and its TCRdb copy is limited to in-frame clones, with some not included. Of around 110,000 clones listed, 70% to 90% are singletons. As regards this clone: Antigen specificity is unknown.

The source of this sequence is an adult in good health. The sequencing here drew on peripheral blood, taken on day 0 of MenACWY control vaccination.

CDR3 sequence (DNA): TGCAGCGTTGAGGACAGATCCAACTATGGCTACACCTTC. Its protein product is CSVEDRSNYGYTF. The chain is built from TRBV29-1 and TRBJ1-2; TRBD1 might be the D (6 bases). CDR3 size: 13 residues. CDR1 is SQVTM, CDR2 ANQGSEA, per germline. The germline V and J ends were trimmed by 3 bases and 2 bases, with 10 bases remaining between them.